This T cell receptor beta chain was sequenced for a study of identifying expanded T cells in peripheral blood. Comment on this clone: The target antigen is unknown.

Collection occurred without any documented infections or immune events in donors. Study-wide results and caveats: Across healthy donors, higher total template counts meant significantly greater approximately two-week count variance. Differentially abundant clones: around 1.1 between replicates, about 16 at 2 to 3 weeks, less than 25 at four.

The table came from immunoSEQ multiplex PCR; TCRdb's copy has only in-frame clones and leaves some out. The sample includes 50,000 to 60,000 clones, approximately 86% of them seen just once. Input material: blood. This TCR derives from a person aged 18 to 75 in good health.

The CDR3: CASSVDLGTYEQYF. The DNA of the CDR3 is TGTGCCAGCAGCGTAGACCTGGGAACCTACGAGCAGTACTTC. This chain uses TRBV9 with TRBJ2-7; D call uncertain. Looked up from germline, CDR1 is SGDLS and CDR2 is YYNGEE. The CDR3 spans 14 residues. Trimming removed 0 bases from V and 2 bases from J, with 9 bases in between.